A single sample is the source of the 18 T cell receptor beta chains below, sequenced in a study of Tregs in tolerant kidney transplant recipients. The data were produced by immunoSEQ multiplex PCR, yet TCRdb's version contains in-frame clones alone and is incomplete. The repertoire holds around 70,000 clones, with over 85% as singletons. This material consisted of CD8+ T cells from blood, taken before the transplant. Every receptor here comes from a human donor who received a combined kidney and bone marrow transplant.

This clone was seen more than once but under ten times. J is TRBJ1-5 and V is TRBV19; tentatively, D is TRBD1 (5 bases). The germline CDR1 and CDR2 sequences are LNHDA and SQIVND (reference sequence). CDR3 length: 13 amino acids. The germline V and J ends were trimmed by 3 bases and 3 bases, with 6 bases remaining between them. CDR3 bases: TGTGCCAGTAGTATGACAGTCAATCAGCCCCAGCATTTT. It is translated as CASSMTVNQPQHF. The full variable domain, with the rest looked up from reference TRBV19 and TRBJ1-5, is DGGITQSPKYLFRKEGQNVTLSCEQNLNHDAMYWYRQDPGQGLRLIYYSQIVNDFQKGDIAEGYSVSREKKESFPLTVTSAQKNPTAFYLCASSMTVNQPQHFGDGTRLSIL.

CDR3 in DNA: TGTGCCAGTAGTATGGGGACAGGGGGGATCCACGAGCAGTACTTC. Translation: CASSMGTGGIHEQYF. The chain employs TRBV19 and TRBJ2-7, with 11 bases that match TRBD1. The V gene's germline CDR1 is LNHDA and CDR2 SQIVND (reference sequence). This CDR3 comprises 15 residues. J was trimmed by 5 bases and V by 3 bases; bases with no gene match: 6.

V is TRBV10-3 and J is TRBJ2-1; 11 positions agree with TRBD2. The germline V gene has CDR1 ENHRY and CDR2 SYGVKD. With V trimmed by 10 bases and J by 5 bases, 10 bases remained unmatched. The CDR3 runs 15 residues. In DNA, the CDR3 is TGTGCCAGCCGTGGACTAGCGGGCCCCGACAATGAGCAGTTCTTC. It yields the protein CASRGLAGPDNEQFF.

Of note for this clone: Relative to the germline gene, one junction end is altered; a read error may explain this. The CDR3 region has the DNA TGTGCCAGCAGCTTAGGGGACAGGGGAGTACCTTTCTTC. It yields the protein CASSLGDRGVPFF. The rearrangement uses TRBV7-9 and TRBJ1-2; 10 nucleotides line up with TRBD1. Germline V lookup: CDR1 SEHNR, CDR2 FQNEAQ (reference sequence). The CDR3 runs 13 residues.

This clone occurred once. The CDR3 spells CASSVAAGISTGELFF. The CDR3 DNA follows: TGTGCCAGCAGCGTAGCGGCAGGGATTTCCACCGGGGAGCTGTTTTTT. The genes are TRBV9 and TRBJ2-2; perhaps TRBD1 as D (5 bases). Trimming took 0 bases from V and 4 from J, leaving 13 bases between them. There are 16 residues in the CDR3. Germline CDR1 is SGDLS and CDR2 is YYNGEE.

CDR3 DNA sequence: TGCGCCAGCAGCCAAGACAGTGGGCGTCTAGCGAGGGGTTATGGCTACACCTTC. This encodes CASSQDSGRLARGYGYTF. The gene calls are TRBV4-3 and TRBJ1-2; possible D gene TRBD1, 5 bases. Germline V CDR1 and CDR2: LGHNA, YSLEER. V was shortened by 0 bases and J by 5 bases, with 22 bases between the two germline ends. This CDR3 has 18 residues.

This clone turned up a few times. The chain joins TRBV5-1 to TRBJ2-5; TRBD2 aligns across 7 bases. With 5 bases clipped from V and 5 bases from J, the junction kept 6 bases outside the gene matches. Germline CDR1 SGHRS, CDR2 YFSETQ. This CDR3 is 13 amino acids long. The CDR3 loop is CASRSGGLETQYF. In nucleotides, the CDR3 is TGCGCCAGCAGATCGGGGGGATTGGAGACCCAGTACTTC.

The rearrangement joins TRBV7-8 to TRBJ2-7; D ambiguous. V was clipped by 0 bases and J by 2 bases, with 5 bases between them. This CDR3 is 13 amino acids long. The V gene's germline CDR1 is SGHVS and CDR2 FQNEAQ. CDR3 coding DNA: TGTGCCAGCAGCTTAGCGTTAGCCTACGAGCAGTACTTC. It specifies CASSLALAYEQYF.

V and J are TRBV4-3 and TRBJ1-1; TRBD1 aligns across 7 bases. Germline assignment: CDR1 LGHNA and CDR2 YSLEER. CDR3 length equals 17 residues. J lost 5 bases, V lost 0 bases, and 12 bases had no gene match. DNA of the CDR3: TGCGCCAGCAGCCAAGAGCCGACAGGGAGTGAGGAAACTGAAGCTTTCTTT. It is translated as CASSQEPTGSEETEAFF.

This chain connects TRBV4-1 to TRBJ1-1, with 9 bases fitting TRBD1. This CDR3 has 15 amino acids. The J segment lost 0 bases and the V segment lost 4 bases, leaving 3 bases of the junction unmatched. The germline V gene has CDR1 MGHRA and CDR2 YSYEKL. The CDR3 DNA is TGCGCCAGCAGCCTTGGGACAGGGATGAACACTGAAGCTTTCTTT. It yields the protein CASSLGTGMNTEAFF.

The chain has TRBV15 and TRBJ2-7; no firm D call. Germline loops: CDR1 LNHNV, CDR2 YYDKDF (reference sequence). CDR3 size: 19 residues. V lost 0 bases and J 3 bases, leaving 24 bases between the germline ends. CDR3 in amino acids: CATSRDFDGFASDFYEQYF. The CDR3 DNA is TGTGCCACCAGCAGAGATTTCGATGGGTTTGCTAGTGACTTCTACGAGCAGTACTTC.

The J gene is TRBJ2-7, the V gene TRBV6-5; 9 bases agree with TRBD2. Looked up from germline, CDR1 is MNHEY and CDR2 is SVGAGI. This CDR3 is built from 14 residues. J gave up 0 bases and V 5 bases, and 2 bases lay outside the gene matches. The CDR3 sequence: CASSVAGVSYEQYF. DNA for the CDR3: TGTGCCAGCAGTGTAGCGGGAGTCTCCTACGAGCAGTACTTC.

The rearrangement joins TRBV19 to TRBJ2-7, with TRBD2 as a possible D gene (5 bases). Germline V gives CDR1 LNHDA, CDR2 SQIVND (reference sequence). Trimming shortened V by 1 base and J by 3 bases, and 10 bases separated the two germline ends. The length of the CDR3 is 14 residues. The CDR3 DNA reads TGTGCCAGTAGTATAGGAGGTAGCGACTACGAGCAGTACTTC. Amino acids: CASSIGGSDYEQYF.

This clone was observed once. V gene TRBV30 combines with J gene TRBJ2-3; D call uncertain. Deletions cut 1 base from V and 0 bases from J, with 11 bases between. The CDR3 extends over 15 amino acids. Germline V CDR1 and CDR2: GTSNPN, SVGIG (reference sequence). CDR3 sequence (DNA): TGTGCCTGGAGTGAATTGGGCCTAAGCACAGATACGCAGTATTTT. Translation gives CAWSELGLSTDTQYF.

The J gene is TRBJ2-7, the V gene TRBV1; no check of the table's D call, TRBD2, against the DNA was made. TRBV1 is assigned pseudogene status. The CDR3 is 14 residues long. In DNA form, the CDR3 reads TGCACCAGCAGCCCAGATGAGGCTGAATACGAGCAGTACTTC. It is translated as CTSSPDEAEYEQYF.

The genes are TRBV29-1 and TRBJ2-6, with unresolved D. Germline V lookup: CDR1 SQVTM, CDR2 ANQGSEA. The CDR3 consists of 13 residues. V lost 4 bases and J 4 bases, leaving 8 bases between the germline ends. In nucleotides, the CDR3 is TGCAGCGTTGTAGCCGCCGGGGCCAACGTCCTGACTTTC. Protein product: CSVVAAGANVLTF. The full variable domain, with the rest looked up from reference TRBV29-1 and TRBJ2-6, is SAVISQKPSRDICQRGTSLTIQCQVDSQVTMMFWYRQQPGQSLTLIATANQGSEATYESGFVIDKFPISRPNLTFSTLTVSNMSPEDSSIYLCSVVAAGANVLTFGAGSRLTVL.

This chain connects TRBV2 to TRBJ2-5; D ambiguous. The CDR3 covers 11 residues. Trimming shortened V by 7 bases and J by 9 bases, and 12 bases separated the two germline ends. Germline CDR1 and CDR2: SNHLY and FYNNEI. The CDR3 here is CASTVELAQYF. The CDR3 region has the DNA TGTGCCAGCACGGTTGAGTTGGCCCAGTACTTC.

This chain joins TRBV6-4 and TRBJ2-1; 16 nucleotides match TRBD2. Germline V lookup: CDR1 MRHNA, CDR2 SNTAGT. V shed 7 bases and J 2 bases; nucleotides not matched to a gene: 8. The CDR3 consists of 18 residues. The DNA for the CDR3 is TGTGCCAGCATCCCCGGAGGGACTAGCGGGAGGGCCTACAATGAGCAGTTCTTC. Amino acid sequence: CASIPGGTSGRAYNEQFF.